One and the same sample provided the 29 T cell receptor beta chains below, sequenced in a study of siplizumab effects on memory and regulatory T cells. Repertoires were generated with immunoSEQ multiplex PCR, while TCRdb's copy carries only in-frame clones and drops some. The sample includes roughly 9,000 clones, approximately 70% of them seen just once. The sequencing sample was made of effector memory CD8+ T cells sorted from blood. Sample subset: unstimulated CD8+ effector memory T cells. The receptors were sampled from a human donor in good health.

This rearrangement joins TRBV19 to TRBJ1-5; D ambiguous. V was cut by 7 bases and J by 0 bases, with 13 bases left in between. Looked up from germline, CDR1 is LNHDA and CDR2 is SQIVND (reference sequence). CDR3 length: 15 amino acids. The CDR3 region has the DNA TGTGCCAGTACCTTAGGCCGATATAGCAATCAGCCCCAGCATTTT. Its translation is CASTLGRYSNQPQHF.

The rearrangement uses TRBV6-4 and TRBJ2-3; 9 bases align to TRBD2. CDR3 length: 14 amino acids. Trimming cost V 3 bases and J 4 bases; bases outside gene matches: 2. CDR1 and CDR2 (germline): MRHNA, SNTAGT. The DNA of the CDR3 is TGTGCCAGCAGTGAGGCTAGCGGGGCAGATACGCAGTATTTT. This translates into CASSEASGADTQYF.

This rearrangement joins TRBV5-6 to TRBJ2-5; D gene uncertain. Trimming shortened V by 0 bases and J by 5 bases, and 11 bases separated the two germline ends. The CDR3 sequence is 14 residues long. Per the germline V gene, CDR1 is SGHDT and CDR2 is YYEEEE. The CDR3 is CASSLVPRTETQYF. CDR3 nucleotide sequence: TGTGCCAGCAGCTTGGTTCCGAGAACGGAGACCCAGTACTTC.

Regarding this clone: This specimen includes other DNA sequences encoding the same CDR3. The J gene is TRBJ2-7, the V gene TRBV4-1, with 8 bases lining up with TRBD2. V shed 2 bases, J shed 9 bases, and the junction held 9 bases outside the gene matches. In germline, CDR1 is MGHRA, CDR2 YSYEKL. The CDR3 contains 14 residues. The CDR3 spells CASSQLAGRGGQYF. The CDR3 DNA sequence: TGCGCCAGCAGCCAACTGGCCGGGAGGGGGGGGCAGTACTTC.

Details on this clone: This probably arose from a read error, given a far larger clone one base away. The rearrangement links TRBV4-2 to TRBJ2-2; D might be TRBD2 (5 bases). The germline gives CDR1 LGHNA, CDR2 YNFKEQ. This CDR3 spans 11 amino acids. V shed 7 bases and J shed 7 bases, with 7 bases lying between them. The CDR3 DNA is TGTGCCAGCAAAGGGAGCGGGGAGCTGTTTTTT. This translates into CASKGSGELFF.

This clone came up once. CDR3 residues: CASSETSVNEQFF. CDR3 nucleotide sequence: TGTGCCAGCAGTGAAACTAGCGTAAATGAGCAGTTCTTC. The rearrangement uses TRBV6-4 and TRBJ2-1, with 7 bases identical to TRBD2. Trimming removed 3 bases from V and 7 bases from J; junction bases left unmatched: 3. The CDR3 runs to 13 residues. Germline V gene sequence: CDR1 MRHNA, CDR2 SNTAGT.

With respect to this clone: With only one base between it and a far larger clone, this is likely a read error. At the DNA level, this CDR3 is encoded by other sequences in the same sample as well. The chain is built from TRBV4-1 and TRBJ1-5; perhaps TRBD1 as D (5 bases). The CDR3 contains 16 residues. Trimming left V 1 base short and J 3 bases short, with 13 bases between. CDR1 is MGHRA and CDR2 is YSYEKL in the germline V gene. The CDR3 loop reads CASSQVSGGNNQPQHF. The DNA for the CDR3 is TGCGCCAGCAGCCAAGTTAGCGGGGGAAACAATCAGCCCCAGCATTTT.

The chain's CDR3 is CASSFTEHEQYF. CDR3 bases: TGTGCCAGCAGCTTCACGGAACACGAGCAGTACTTC. The genes are TRBV5-6 and TRBJ2-7; D not certain. Trimming left V 2 bases short and J 5 bases short, with 8 bases between. Germline V gene lookup returns CDR1 SGHDT and CDR2 YYEEEE. The CDR3 runs to 12 residues.

The V gene is TRBV6-6, the J gene TRBJ1-2; a possible D gene is TRBD1 (6 bases). Germline assignment: CDR1 MNHNY and CDR2 SVGAGI (reference sequence). There are 16 residues in the CDR3. The V and J ends lost 5 bases and 1 base respectively, with 17 bases between them. CDR3 amino acids: CASSRPRDTVNYGYTF. CDR3 bases: TGTGCCAGCAGTCGCCCCCGGGACACCGTTAACTATGGCTACACCTTC.

V usage is TRBV18 and J usage is TRBJ2-1; D is unclear. Germline V gives CDR1 KGHSH, CDR2 LQKENI. The V gene lost 6 bases and the J gene lost 0 bases, with 9 bases spanning the gap. CDR3 length: 14 amino acids. CDR3 nucleotides: TGTGCCAGCTCTGACAAGAGCTCCTACAATGAGCAGTTCTTC. Its translation is CASSDKSSYNEQFF.

The rearrangement joins TRBV15 to TRBJ2-1; D unclear. This CDR3 region has 14 residues. Germline loops: CDR1 LNHNV, CDR2 YYDKDF (reference sequence). Trimming removed 0 bases at V and 3 bases at J, with 6 bases between. In DNA, the CDR3 is TGTGCCACCAGCAGAGAGGCAGTCTACAATGAGCAGTTCTTC. Protein product: CATSREAVYNEQFF.

The chain joins TRBV21-1 to TRBJ1-2; the D segment call TRBD1 is taken from the table without a DNA check. TRBV21-1 counts as a pseudogene. The CDR3 contains 15 residues. The CDR3 protein is CASSKPRSGDYGYTF. Written as DNA, the CDR3 is TGTGCCAGCAGCAAACCTCGGTCAGGCGACTATGGCTACACCTTC.

This clone was observed a few times. The chain recombines TRBV21-1 with TRBJ2-2; TRBD1 reflects the table's D call only, with no check against the DNA. TRBV21-1 is a known pseudogene. This CDR3 spans 12 amino acids. CDR3: CASNRNTGELFF. The CDR3 coding sequence is TGTGCCAGCAACAGGAACACCGGGGAGCTGTTTTTT.

This chain joins TRBV15 and TRBJ2-5; D unresolved. Germline V gene data show CDR1 as LNHNV and CDR2 as YYDKDF (reference sequence). V lost 0 bases and J 4 bases, leaving 15 bases between the germline ends. This CDR3 is built from 16 residues. This CDR3 reads CATSRDKSSAIETQYF. The CDR3 DNA follows: TGTGCCACCAGCAGAGATAAATCTTCAGCTATAGAGACCCAGTACTTC.

This chain links TRBV27 with TRBJ2-3, with D hard to call. CDR3 length: 13 residues. V gave up 3 bases and J gave up 1 base, with 5 bases separating them. Germline V gene data show CDR1 as MNHEY and CDR2 as SMNVEV (reference sequence). Here the CDR3 reads CASSFTRTDTQYF. CDR3 nucleotides: TGTGCCAGCAGTTTTACACGCACAGATACGCAGTATTTT.

CDR3 region: CASSLNFGDSIYGYTF. For the CDR3, the DNA is TGTGCCAGCAGCTTAAACTTCGGAGACAGTATCTATGGCTACACCTTC. The V gene is TRBV11-3, the J gene TRBJ1-2; D might be TRBD1 (5 bases). The germline V gene has CDR1 SGHNT and CDR2 YENEEA. V was trimmed by 2 bases and J by 4 bases, leaving 17 bases between them. This CDR3 has 16 residues.

The V and J genes are TRBV6-4 and TRBJ2-2; the D gene is possibly TRBD1 (7 bases). Between the trimmed V and J ends, which lost 0 bases and 5 bases, there was a span of 10 bases. This CDR3 is built from 15 residues. Germline CDR1 is MRHNA and CDR2 is SNTAGT. CDR3 bases: TGTGCCAGCAGTGACTCCAGGGGGGAGACCGGGGAGCTGTTTTTT. Translating it yields CASSDSRGETGELFF.

The genes are TRBV27 and TRBJ2-7; D gene uncertain. Trimming cost V 7 bases and J 5 bases, with 12 bases left between them. Germline lookup yields CDR1 MNHEY and CDR2 SMNVEV (reference sequence). This CDR3 has 12 amino acids. As DNA, the CDR3 is TGTGCCAGCACTTCTATCGCGAACGAGCAGTACTTC. Protein: CASTSIANEQYF.

V usage is TRBV5-1 and J usage is TRBJ2-7; 9 bases are a match to TRBD1. The CDR3 spans 15 residues. The V segment lost 7 bases and the J segment 2 bases; nucleotides outside the gene matches: 10. Germline V gene data show CDR1 as SGHRS and CDR2 as YFSETQ. The CDR3 DNA sequence: TGCGCCAGCCGGGGATGGACAGGGGCCACCTACGAGCAGTACTTC. Amino acid sequence: CASRGWTGATYEQYF.

The chain links TRBV27 to TRBJ2-3; D is undetermined. CDR1 is MNHEY and CDR2 is SMNVEV in the germline V gene (reference sequence). The CDR3 has 14 residues. The V end was cut by 3 bases, the J end by 2 bases, with 9 bases between. CDR3 amino acids: CASSFRTVTDTQYF. DNA of the CDR3: TGTGCCAGCAGTTTTCGAACTGTCACAGATACGCAGTATTTT.

The chain links TRBV6-4 to TRBJ2-1, with a tentative D call TRBD2 (5 bases). Trimming took off 3 bases at V and 6 bases at J, with 12 bases between the two ends. The CDR3 is 14 residues long. Germline values: CDR1 MRHNA, CDR2 SNTAGT. CDR3 sequence (DNA): TGTGCCAGCAGTGAAAAGGGTGAGGGCAATGAGCAGTTCTTC. As protein: CASSEKGEGNEQFF.

This clone was observed a few times. Here the CDR3 reads CASSLVVHTEAFF. The CDR3 DNA reads as TGTGCCAGCAGCTTGGTCGTACACACTGAAGCTTTCTTT. This chain connects TRBV5-6 to TRBJ1-1, with D unresolved. CDR1 is SGHDT and CDR2 is YYEEEE in the germline V gene. This CDR3 spans 13 amino acids. V was cut by 0 bases and J by 3 bases, with 6 bases left in between.

The rearrangement joins TRBV11-1 to TRBJ2-2, with D hard to call. Germline V gene lookup returns CDR1 SGHAT and CDR2 FQDESV (reference sequence). Trimming took 5 bases from V and 4 from J, leaving 11 bases between them. This CDR3 is built from 14 residues. This CDR3 is CASSILLGTGELFF. The CDR3 nucleotides are TGTGCCAGCAGCATTCTTCTTGGCACCGGGGAGCTGTTTTTT.

The rearrangement joins TRBV5-6 to TRBJ2-3; no firm D call. The V end lost 4 bases, the J end lost 0 bases, and 9 bases lay between the germline ends. Germline assignment: CDR1 SGHDT and CDR2 YYEEEE. This CDR3 contains 14 residues. The CDR3 sequence: CASSLWSSTDTQYF. The CDR3 DNA sequence: TGTGCCAGCAGCCTTTGGTCTAGCACAGATACGCAGTATTTT.

A single count supports this clone. The chain uses TRBV2 and TRBJ2-7; D unclear. The CDR3 length is 17 residues. V shed 3 bases and J shed 4 bases, with 22 bases lying between them. Germline V gene sequence: CDR1 SNHLY, CDR2 FYNNEI. CDR3 loop: CASSEVIADWMKYEQYF. The DNA for the CDR3 is TGTGCCAGCAGTGAGGTAATAGCTGATTGGATGAAATACGAGCAGTACTTC.

This chain links TRBV7-9 with TRBJ2-6; maybe TRBD1 (5 bases). The CDR3 extends over 17 amino acids. V was cut by 2 bases and J by 0 bases, with 11 bases left in between. The germline CDR1 and CDR2 sequences are SEHNR and FQNEAQ (reference sequence). The CDR3 is CASSLLPGNSGANVLTF. CDR3 coding DNA: TGTGCCAGCAGCTTATTGCCAGGGAACTCTGGGGCCAACGTCCTGACTTTC.

V usage is TRBV5-5 and J usage is TRBJ2-1; the D gene is possibly TRBD2 (5 bases). Germline V CDR1 and CDR2: SGHKS, YYEKEE (reference sequence). The CDR3 is 16 amino acids. V lost 4 bases and J 3 bases, leaving 17 bases between the germline ends. The CDR3 region has the DNA TGTGCCAGCAGCCTTGTACCGGGGTCCTACTACAATGAGCAGTTCTTC. Its translation: CASSLVPGSYYNEQFF.

The rearrangement uses TRBV7-9 and TRBJ1-4, with D unresolved. This CDR3 contains 15 residues. V shed 4 bases and J shed 4 bases, with 13 bases lying between them. CDR1 is SEHNR and CDR2 is FQNEAQ in the germline V gene (reference sequence). DNA for the CDR3: TGTGCCAGCAGCTACCCGTTAGGGCGTAATGAAAAACTGTTTTTT. Residues: CASSYPLGRNEKLFF.

The gene calls are TRBV9 and TRBJ1-2, with TRBD1 matching 10 bases. The germline gives CDR1 SGDLS, CDR2 YYNGEE. The CDR3 extends over 15 amino acids. The V and J ends lost 3 bases and 5 bases, in that order; junction bases with no gene match: 7. The CDR3 spells CASSESWGQGYGYTF. CDR3 sequence (DNA): TGTGCCAGCAGCGAGTCATGGGGACAGGGGTATGGCTACACCTTC.